What follows is one T cell receptor (beta chain) and its context. The sample is drawn from a study of blood T cell repertoires in COVID-19. At the level of the study: Material from acute and convalescent COVID-19 was sourced from the United States, Italy and Spain. Sample material is recorded as cDNA or gDNA derived from T cells, B-cell-depleted T cells, or PBMCs.

Trimming took 4 bases from V and 6 from J; bases not matched to a gene: 7. This CDR3 spans 14 amino acids. The germline V gene has CDR1 SGHRS and CDR2 YFSETQ. Per the study methods: Cell counts per sample came from amplifying reference gene primers. Sequencing used immunoSEQ multiplex PCR; TCRdb keeps in-frame clones, though not all of them. V and J calls plus clone size are reproduced from that table; the DNA served to infer D and trimming. The profile covers fewer than 60,000 clones, with 86% appearing a single time and roughly 14% taken by the ten largest. The receptor was derived from a human donor in a cohort sampled during active COVID-19. Sequenced sample: peripheral blood. The chain has TRBV5-1 and TRBJ1-1, with TRBD1 matching 9 bases. CDR3 amino acids: CASSGGQGVPEAFF. CDR3 coding DNA: TGCGCCAGCAGCGGGGGACAGGGTGTCCCTGAAGCTTTCTTT.